Following are 11 T cell receptor beta chains from one sample sequenced in a study of T cell responses to AZD1222 COVID-19 vaccine. The method was immunoSEQ multiplex PCR; TCRdb's version includes in-frame clones alone and lacks a portion of them. The sample has more than 150,000 clones, more than 85% seen once; the top ten hold about 4.5%. The specimen was peripheral blood, collected on day 0 of AZD1222 vaccination. The receptors were gathered from an adult in good health.

The chain combines TRBV18 with TRBJ1-5, with TRBD1 matching over 8 bases. The trim removed 3 bases at V and 6 bases at J, leaving 4 bases unmatched. Germline values: CDR1 KGHSH, CDR2 LQKENI. The CDR3 has 14 amino acids. Here the CDR3 reads CASSPDRGGQPQHF. The CDR3 DNA follows: TGTGCCAGCTCACCTGACAGGGGTGGTCAGCCCCAGCATTTT.

The J gene is TRBJ1-2, the V gene TRBV9; possibly TRBD1 for D (6 bases). There are 14 residues in the CDR3. The V end lost 0 bases, the J end lost 8 bases, and 14 bases lay between the germline ends. Germline lookup yields CDR1 SGDLS and CDR2 YYNGEE. The CDR3 loop reads CASSVGVTGAGYTF. The CDR3 region has the DNA TGTGCCAGCAGCGTAGGGGTCACGGGGGCGGGCTACACCTTC. Based on the CDR3 plus reference TRBV9 and TRBJ1-2, the full variable domain is DSGVTQTPKHLITATGQRVTLRCSPRSGDLSVYWYQQSLDQGLQFLIQYYNGEERAKGNILERFSAQQFPDLHSELNLSSLELGDSALYFCASSVGVTGAGYTFGSGTRLTVV.

The chain links TRBV28 to TRBJ2-1; D gene ambiguous. V was clipped by 4 bases and J by 0 bases, with 16 bases between them. This CDR3 spans 17 amino acids. Germline values: CDR1 MDHEN, CDR2 SYDVKM. CDR3 sequence: CASSSPSELVSYNEQFF. DNA for the CDR3: TGTGCCAGCAGTTCCCCTTCGGAGCTAGTCTCCTACAATGAGCAGTTCTTC.

V usage is TRBV9 and J usage is TRBJ2-1; 7 nucleotides agree with TRBD1. There are 15 residues in the CDR3. The junction had 10 bases not matched to a gene; V was cut back by 3 bases and J by 7 bases. The germline CDR1 and CDR2 sequences are SGDLS and YYNGEE. The DNA for the CDR3 is TGTGCCAGCAGCGCCATTTCGACAGGGCTAAATGAGCAGTTCTTC. Translating it yields CASSAISTGLNEQFF.

This clone has only one observation. V gene TRBV11-3 combines with J gene TRBJ2-5; 7 nucleotides agree with TRBD1. The germline V gene has CDR1 SGHNT and CDR2 YENEEA. Trimming took 6 bases from V and 0 from J; bases not matched to a gene: 1. This CDR3 has 13 amino acids. In nucleotides, the CDR3 is TGTGCCAGCAGACAGGGGAACCAAGAGACCCAGTACTTC. This encodes CASRQGNQETQYF.

This chain connects TRBV7-9 to TRBJ2-7; D unresolved. CDR1 SEHNR and CDR2 FQNEAQ come from the germline V gene (reference sequence). V was shortened by 3 bases and J by 6 bases, with 6 bases between the two germline ends. The CDR3 is 11 residues long. The CDR3 spells CASSLTREQYF. The DNA of the CDR3 is TGTGCCAGCAGCTTGACACGCGAGCAGTACTTC.

The genes are TRBV5-8 and TRBJ1-5, with D unclear. The CDR3 has 14 amino acids. Trimming pared 2 bases from V and 3 bases from J, leaving 9 bases between. CDR1 is SGHTS, CDR2 YDEGEE, per germline. The CDR3 coding sequence is TGTGCCAGCAGCTTCTACGGGCACAATCAGCCCCAGCATTTT. Protein product: CASSFYGHNQPQHF.

A word on this clone: The same CDR3 can be traced to other DNA sequences in this sample. The chain is built from TRBV5-1 and TRBJ2-1; maybe TRBD2 (5 bases). The length of the CDR3 is 15 residues. V gave up 0 bases and J gave up 0 bases, with 7 bases separating them. Germline values: CDR1 SGHRS, CDR2 YFSETQ. The CDR3 DNA sequence: TGCGCCAGCAGCTTGGGTGGGAGCTCCTACAATGAGCAGTTCTTC. Translating it yields CASSLGGSSYNEQFF.

The J gene is TRBJ1-2, the V gene TRBV7-8, with unresolved D. The CDR3 is made up of 14 amino acids. CDR1 and CDR2 (germline): SGHVS, FQNEAQ. V lost 2 bases and J lost 0, with 7 bases in between. DNA for the CDR3: TGTGCCAGCAGCTTATCGACGGCTAACTATGGCTACACCTTC. As protein: CASSLSTANYGYTF.

The chain is built from TRBV7-2 and TRBJ1-2; D gene uncertain. V gave up 1 base and J gave up 8 bases, with 17 bases separating them. Germline CDR1 is SGHTA and CDR2 is FQGNSA. The CDR3 covers 15 residues. The CDR3 DNA is TGTGCCAGCAGCTTAGACCCCTACATGCTTGGGGGCTACACCTTC. It yields the protein CASSLDPYMLGGYTF.

The genes are TRBV5-4 and TRBJ2-1; TRBD2 matches 8 bases. The V and J ends lost 2 bases and 1 base, in that order; junction bases with no gene match: 14. The CDR3 is 19 amino acids. CDR1 and CDR2 (germline): SGHNT, YYREEE (reference sequence). The CDR3 loop is CASSLPPGGSGNSYNEQFF. The CDR3 region has the DNA TGTGCCAGCAGCTTACCCCCCGGGGGTAGCGGGAATTCCTACAATGAGCAGTTCTTC. The full variable domain, with the rest looked up from reference TRBV5-4 and TRBJ2-1, is ETGVTQSPTHLIKTRGQQVTLRCSSQSGHNTVSWYQQALGQGPQFIFQYYREEENGRGNFPPRFSGLQFPNYSSELNVNALELDDSALYLCASSLPPGGSGNSYNEQFFGPGTRLTVL.